This TCR beta chain was obtained from a study of T cells in Graves' hyperthyroidism and ophthalmopathy. Overall study results and limits: Ophthalmopathy and stable hyperthyroidism were told apart by a 13 V-J model.

This clonotype was recorded many times. Its antigen is unknown. Template material for amplifying TCR beta CDR3 regions consisted of RNA transcripts. HTBI primers were the set used in a first-round RT-PCR of the TCR CDR3. TCRdb called the multiplex PCR reads again in MiXCR, with one record for every CDR3 protein. The sample has fewer than 350,000 distinct CDR3 sequences, about 13% seen once. Germline CDR1 is SGHAT and CDR2 is FQNNGV. The V and J ends lost 5 bases and 9 bases, in that order; junction bases with no gene match: 11. The CDR3 is 16 amino acids. Fresh peripheral blood, about 10 ml of it, supplied the PBMCs.

The chain couples TRBV11-2 to TRBJ2-1; the match to TRBD2 covers 12 bases. The sample taken for sequencing was blood. The sequence was collected from a woman in her thirties or forties with Graves' hyperthyroidism. This chain's CDR3 is CASSQTRLAGVGEQFF. Written as DNA, the CDR3 is TGTGCCAGCAGCCAAACCCGACTAGCGGGAGTGGGTGAGCAGTTCTTC.